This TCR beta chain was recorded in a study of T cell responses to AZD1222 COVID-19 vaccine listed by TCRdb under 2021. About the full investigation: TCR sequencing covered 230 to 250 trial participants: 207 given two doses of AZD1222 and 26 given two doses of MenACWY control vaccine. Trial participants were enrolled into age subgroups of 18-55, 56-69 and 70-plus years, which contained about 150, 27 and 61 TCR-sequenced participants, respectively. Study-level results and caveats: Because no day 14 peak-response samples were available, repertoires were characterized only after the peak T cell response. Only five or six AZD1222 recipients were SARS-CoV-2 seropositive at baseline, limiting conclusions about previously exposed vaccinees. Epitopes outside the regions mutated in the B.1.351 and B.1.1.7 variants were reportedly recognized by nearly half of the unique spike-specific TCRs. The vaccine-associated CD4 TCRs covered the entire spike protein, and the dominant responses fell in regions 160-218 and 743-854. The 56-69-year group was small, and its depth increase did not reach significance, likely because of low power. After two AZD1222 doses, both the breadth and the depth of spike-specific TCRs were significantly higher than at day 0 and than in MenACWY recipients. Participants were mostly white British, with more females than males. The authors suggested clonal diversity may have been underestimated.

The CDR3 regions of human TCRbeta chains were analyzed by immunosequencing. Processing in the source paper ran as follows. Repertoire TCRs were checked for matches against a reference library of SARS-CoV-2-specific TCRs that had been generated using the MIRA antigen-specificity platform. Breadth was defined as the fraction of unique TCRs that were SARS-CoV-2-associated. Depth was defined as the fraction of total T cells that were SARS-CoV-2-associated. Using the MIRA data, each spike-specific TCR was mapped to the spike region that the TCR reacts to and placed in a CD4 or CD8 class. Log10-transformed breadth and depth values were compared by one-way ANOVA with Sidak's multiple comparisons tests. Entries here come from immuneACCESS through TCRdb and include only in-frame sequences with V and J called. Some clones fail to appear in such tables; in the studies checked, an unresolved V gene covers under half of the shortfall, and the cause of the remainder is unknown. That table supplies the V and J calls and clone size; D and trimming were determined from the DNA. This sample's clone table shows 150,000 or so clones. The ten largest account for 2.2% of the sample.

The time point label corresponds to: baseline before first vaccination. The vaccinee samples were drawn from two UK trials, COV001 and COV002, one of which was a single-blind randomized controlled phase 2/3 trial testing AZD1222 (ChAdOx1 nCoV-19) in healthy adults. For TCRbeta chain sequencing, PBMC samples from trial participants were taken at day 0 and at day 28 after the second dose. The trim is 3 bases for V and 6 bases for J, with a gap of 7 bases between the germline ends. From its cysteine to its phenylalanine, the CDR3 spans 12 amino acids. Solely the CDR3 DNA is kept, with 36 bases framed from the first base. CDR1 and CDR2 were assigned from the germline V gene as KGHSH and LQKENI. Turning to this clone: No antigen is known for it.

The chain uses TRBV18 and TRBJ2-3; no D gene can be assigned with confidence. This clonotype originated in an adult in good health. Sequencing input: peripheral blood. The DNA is TGTGCCAGCTCACCGGATCGGGATACGCAGTATTTT. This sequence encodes CASSPDRDTQYF.